These 17 T cell receptor beta chains were all obtained from the same sample, sequenced in a study of breast tumors, draining lymph nodes, adjacent tissues. Axillary draining lymph nodes of breast cancer patients supplied the node samples. TCRdb called the multiplex PCR reads again in MiXCR, with one record for every CDR3 protein. The sample yields 160,000 or so distinct CDR3 sequences, roughly a third seen once. Sequencing used axillary lymph node tissue. The receptors come from a female donor with breast cancer. Some clones in this sample may be carry-over from other donors' samples.

The chain joins TRBV7-2 to TRBJ2-7; D perhaps matches TRBD2 (6 bases). This CDR3 comprises 17 residues. V was clipped by 2 bases and J by 11 bases, with 28 bases between them. In germline, CDR1 is SGHTA, CDR2 FQGNSA. The CDR3 loop reads CASSLSPPGSGGDVEYF. For the CDR3, the DNA is TGTGCCAGCAGCTTATCCCCACCGGGGTCGGGCGGGGATGTGGAGTACTTC.

The chain recombines TRBV29-1 with TRBJ2-7; D remains ambiguous. Germline CDR1 SQVTM, CDR2 ANQGSEA. The CDR3 has 11 residues. Trimming left V 6 bases short and J 3 bases short, with 9 bases between. The CDR3, as DNA: TGCAGCGTCCTCAGAGGCTACGAGCAGTACTTC. The encoded protein is CSVLRGYEQYF.

This clonotype was counted at least ten times. Being one base from a much bigger clone, this may be a read error. Because it lacks the conserved phenylalanine or tryptophan at the end, this CDR3 is likely a read error. This chain connects TRBV9 to TRBJ2-5; D unresolved. Germline CDR1 SGDLS, CDR2 YYNGEE. The CDR3 has 13 amino acids. V lost 4 bases and J lost 5, with 12 bases in between. CDR3 in amino acids: CASSFALGETQYS. The CDR3 DNA reads as TGTGCCAGCAGCTTCGCGTTGGGGGAGACCCAGTACTCC.

The V and J genes are TRBV10-3 and TRBJ2-3; D possibly corresponds to TRBD2 (7 bases). Trimming removed 8 bases at V and 7 bases at J, with 13 bases between. Germline lookup yields CDR1 ENHRY and CDR2 SYGVKD. The CDR3 contains 12 residues. CDR3 amino acids: CAIGGGVYTQYF. The CDR3 nucleotides are TGTGCCATCGGGGGGGGCGTGTATACGCAGTATTTT.

This clonotype was seen many times. The chain carries TRBV7-2 and TRBJ2-4; tentatively, D is TRBD1 (6 bases). The V and J ends lost 1 base and 6 bases respectively, with 13 bases between them. Germline values: CDR1 SGHTA, CDR2 FQGNSA. The CDR3 loop spans 15 amino acids. DNA for the CDR3: TGTGCCAGCAGCTTAGATGCCCAGGGGAGAAACATTCAGTACTTC. Residues: CASSLDAQGRNIQYF.

V is TRBV6-1 and J is TRBJ2-1, with D perhaps assigned TRBD1 or TRBD2 (5 bases each). The V end lost 3 bases, the J end lost 4 bases, and 16 bases lay between the germline ends. Germline-derived CDR1 and CDR2 are MNHNS and SASEGT. The CDR3 consists of 16 residues. This CDR3 is CASSDLGQGGYNEQFF. The CDR3 bases are TGTGCCAGCAGTGACCTAGGGCAGGGCGGGTACAATGAGCAGTTCTTC.

With respect to this clonotype: This may stem from a read error, because a much larger clone lies one nucleotide away. The DNA of the CDR3 is TGTGCCAGCCACCGCCCGGGGGCGGATCAGCCCCAGCATTTT. Translating gives CASHRPGADQPQHF. The chain uses TRBV6-9 and TRBJ1-5, with D perhaps matching TRBD1 (6 bases). The CDR3 is 14 residues long. Trimming took off 8 bases at V and 5 bases at J, with 16 bases between the two ends. The germline CDR1 and CDR2 sequences are MNHGY and SVAAGI.

The chain is built from TRBV6-5 and TRBJ1-1; D not resolved. Germline V gene data show CDR1 as MNHEY and CDR2 as SVGAGI. V gave up 8 bases and J gave up 2 bases, with 9 bases separating them. The CDR3 has 12 amino acids. The CDR3, as DNA: TGTGCCAGCGGGGAGGGTAACACTGAAGCTTTCTTT. It translates to CASGEGNTEAFF.

A few counts support this clonotype. This chain connects TRBV5-8 to TRBJ2-3; TRBD1 might be the D (7 bases). The CDR3 totals 16 residues. Germline CDR1 is SGHTS and CDR2 is YDEGEE. Trimming removed 4 bases from V and 3 bases from J, with 18 bases in between. The CDR3 is CASSPGTAGGTDTQYF. The CDR3 bases are TGTGCCAGCAGCCCGGGGACAGCGGGCGGAACAGATACGCAGTATTTT.

Details on this clonotype: A single base separates this from a much larger clone, so it may be a read error. The genes are TRBV28 and TRBJ1-2, with D possibly matching TRBD1 (6 bases). This CDR3 is built from 14 residues. CDR1 MDHEN and CDR2 SYDVKM come from the germline V gene. V lost 4 bases, J lost 7 bases, and 16 bases lay in between. The CDR3 nucleotides are TGTGCCAGCAGTTCAGGGGTCAGGGGAAGTGGCTACACCTTC. This translates into CASSSGVRGSGYTF.

In its sample, this clonotype was seen many times. This sequence joins TRBV5-1 and TRBJ2-2, with 9 bases identical to TRBD1. Germline lookup yields CDR1 SGHRS and CDR2 YFSETQ. The J segment lost 7 bases and the V segment lost 3 bases, leaving 4 bases of the junction unmatched. The CDR3 contains 14 residues. The CDR3 DNA is TGCGCCAGCAGCTCGACAGGGGGAATCGGGGAGCTGTTTTTT. It translates to CASSSTGGIGELFF.

This clonotype was recorded at least ten times. The chain combines TRBV9 with TRBJ2-7; 8 positions match TRBD2. This CDR3 comprises 14 residues. Germline V gene sequence: CDR1 SGDLS, CDR2 YYNGEE. The trim removed 4 bases at V and 5 bases at J, leaving 8 bases unmatched. Written as DNA, the CDR3 is TGTGCCAGCAGCCCGAGCGGGAGACGGAACGAGCAGTACTTC. This encodes CASSPSGRRNEQYF.

With regard to this clonotype: A much larger clone is a single base away; this may be a read error. The chain is built from TRBV5-1 and TRBJ2-5, with 7 bases identical to TRBD2. The CDR3 has 14 amino acids. Trimming removed 4 bases from V and 7 bases from J; junction bases left unmatched: 10. Germline V gene lookup returns CDR1 SGHRS and CDR2 YFSETQ. The CDR3 region is CASSPGRTNGTQYF. The DNA for the CDR3 is TGCGCCAGCAGCCCCGGGAGGACCAATGGGACCCAGTACTTC.

Concerning this clonotype: Possible read error: a much larger clone is one base away. The chain uses TRBV30 and TRBJ2-5; D perhaps matches TRBD2 (6 bases). The CDR3 runs 14 residues. CDR1 and CDR2 (germline): GTSNPN, SVGIG (reference sequence). V was cut by 5 bases and J by 3 bases, with 16 bases left in between. CDR3 loop: CAWVAGSLEETQYF. DNA of the CDR3: TGTGCCTGGGTCGCCGGGAGCCTCGAAGAGACCCAGTACTTC.

Comment on this clonotype: One end of the junction varies from germline; a read error may be responsible. This chain connects TRBV19 to TRBJ2-1; perhaps TRBD1 as D (6 bases). There are 17 residues in the CDR3. Per germline, CDR1 LNHDA and CDR2 SQIVND (reference sequence). The CDR3 DNA reads as TGTGCCAGTAGTACCCAACTGGACAGATACTCCTACAATGAGCAGTCCTTC. This sequence encodes CASSTQLDRYSYNEQSF.

As to this clonotype: One junction end does not reproduce the germline sequence, and a read error may be involved. The chain joins TRBV7-7 to TRBJ2-5; 9 nucleotides align to TRBD2. The CDR3 loop spans 16 amino acids. Germline CDR1 and CDR2: SSHAT and FNYEAQ (reference sequence). The CDR3 sequence: CASSATTGGGAQTQYF. The DNA for the CDR3 is TGTGCTAGCAGCGCCACCACTGGCGGGGGGGCGCAGACCCAGTACTTC.

The chain links TRBV19 to TRBJ2-1; the match to TRBD2 covers 14 bases. The germline CDR1 and CDR2 sequences are LNHDA and SQIVND (reference sequence). There are 18 residues in the CDR3. J lost 2 bases, V lost 8 bases, and 11 bases had no gene match. Written as DNA, the CDR3 is TGTGCCAGTGCGGTTGGGGGACTAGCGGGAGCCACCTACAATGAGCAGTTCTTC. Translation gives CASAVGGLAGATYNEQFF. Supplemented by reference TRBV19 and TRBJ2-1, the full variable domain reads DGGITQSPKYLFRKEGQNVTLSCEQNLNHDAMYWYRQDPGQGLRLIYYSQIVNDFQKGDIAEGYSVSREKKESFPLTVTSAQKNPTAFYLCASAVGGLAGATYNEQFFGPGTRLTVL.